These T cell receptor beta chains were read from a single sample in a study of T-cell reconstitution after alpha-beta-depleted transplantation in children. TCRdb re-analysed the PCR reads in MiXCR, keeping a single row per CDR3 protein. The sample carries 330,000 or so distinct CDR3 sequences, roughly a tenth recorded once. The source material was PBMCs, sampled before TCRalphabeta/CD19-depleted stem cell transplant. All receptors derive from a boy under two years old with acute myeloid leukemia, due to receive a stem cell transplant. Each CDR3 is given with its conserved first and last residue. The D gene is left open where the match is weak. Some rows mark clone size as missing; the rest say once, few, many or name a class of expanded clone.

abundance: many; d_gene: TRBD2; len: 14; v_gene: TRBV7-3; j_gene: TRBJ2-1; CDR3aa: CASSPSGPYNEQFF; CDR3nt: TGTGCCAGCAGTCCTAGCGGACCCTACAATGAGCAGTTCTTC
abundance: many; d_gene: .; len: 15; v_gene: TRBV6-5; j_gene: TRBJ2-3; CDR3aa: CASSPPRERRDTQYF; CDR3nt: TGTGCCAGCAGTCCCCCGCGGGAACGAAGAGATACGCAGTATTTT
abundance: many; d_gene: TRBD2; len: 16; v_gene: TRBV4-1; j_gene: TRBJ2-1; CDR3aa: CASSPRLAGVYNEQFF; CDR3nt: TGCGCCAGCAGCCCACGACTAGCGGGAGTGTACAATGAGCAGTTCTTC
abundance: many; d_gene: TRBD1; len: 14; v_gene: TRBV28; j_gene: TRBJ2-3; CDR3aa: CASSFGQVTDTQYF; CDR3nt: TGTGCCAGCAGTTTCGGACAGGTCACAGATACGCAGTATTTT
abundance: few; d_gene: .; len: 13; v_gene: TRBV6-1; j_gene: TRBJ2-5; CDR3aa: CASEVFSQETQYF; CDR3nt: TGTGCCAGTGAAGTGTTCAGCCAAGAGACCCAGTACTTC
abundance: many; d_gene: .; len: 13; v_gene: TRBV28; j_gene: TRBJ1-4; CDR3aa: CASGPSSNEKLFF; CDR3nt: TGTGCCAGCGGGCCCTCGTCTAATGAAAAACTGTTTTTT
abundance: many; d_gene: .; len: 11; v_gene: TRBV28; j_gene: TRBJ1-4; CDR3aa: CASENDEKLFF; CDR3nt: TGTGCCAGCGAAAATGACGAAAAACTGTTTTTT
abundance: many; d_gene: TRBD2; len: 14; v_gene: TRBV29-1; j_gene: TRBJ2-1; CDR3aa: CSVASRLADNEQFF; CDR3nt: TGCAGCGTAGCCTCACGACTAGCGGACAATGAGCAGTTCTTC
abundance: many; d_gene: .; len: 13; v_gene: TRBV10-3; j_gene: TRBJ2-7; CDR3aa: CAISGQDPDEQYF; CDR3nt: TGTGCCATCAGTGGGCAGGACCCCGACGAGCAGTACTTC
abundance: many; d_gene: .; len: 15; v_gene: TRBV7-2; j_gene: TRBJ2-2; CDR3aa: CASSTTDLNTGELFF; CDR3nt: TGTGCCAGCAGCACGACGGACCTGAACACCGGGGAGCTGTTTTTT
abundance: many; d_gene: .; len: 14; v_gene: TRBV10-3; j_gene: TRBJ1-2; CDR3aa: CATNPGPVDNGYTF; CDR3nt: TGTGCCACCAACCCAGGGCCGGTCGATAACGGCTACACCTTC
abundance: many; d_gene: .; len: 13; v_gene: TRBV5-4; j_gene: TRBJ2-2; CDR3aa: CASGDGVTGELFF; CDR3nt: TGTGCCAGCGGGGACGGAGTCACCGGGGAGCTGTTTTTT
abundance: few; d_gene: TRBD2; len: 15; v_gene: TRBV28; j_gene: TRBJ2-7; CDR3aa: CASSPTSGFFYEQYF; CDR3nt: TGTGCCAGCAGCCCGACTAGCGGGTTCTTCTACGAGCAGTACTTC
abundance: few; d_gene: TRBD1; len: 15; v_gene: TRBV2; j_gene: TRBJ2-1; CDR3aa: CASRRTPGQDNEQFF; CDR3nt: TGTGCCAGCAGGCGAACACCGGGACAGGACAATGAGCAGTTCTTC
abundance: many; d_gene: TRBD1; len: 12; v_gene: TRBV29-1; j_gene: TRBJ2-7; CDR3aa: CSVGDRGYEQYF; CDR3nt: TGCAGCGTTGGGGACAGGGGTTACGAGCAGTACTTC
abundance: .; d_gene: .; len: 15; v_gene: TRBV3-1; j_gene: TRBJ2-5; CDR3aa: CASSQALRGGETQYF; CDR3nt: TGTGCCAGCAGCCAAGCCCTTAGAGGGGGAGAGACCCAGTACTTC
abundance: many; d_gene: .; len: 12; v_gene: TRBV10-3; j_gene: TRBJ2-3; CDR3aa: CAISDQTDTQYF; CDR3nt: TGTGCCATCAGTGATCAGACAGATACGCAGTATTTT
abundance: .; d_gene: TRBD2; len: 15; v_gene: TRBV3-1; j_gene: TRBJ2-7; CDR3aa: CASTQGLAGDYEQYF; CDR3nt: TGTGCCAGCACCCAAGGGCTAGCGGGGGACTACGAGCAGTACTTC
abundance: few; d_gene: .; len: 14; v_gene: TRBV15; j_gene: TRBJ1-5; CDR3aa: CATSPREENQPQHF; CDR3nt: TGTGCCACCAGCCCCAGGGAGGAGAATCAGCCCCAGCATTTT
abundance: many; d_gene: TRBD1; len: 14; v_gene: TRBV12-3/TRBV12-4; j_gene: TRBJ2-5; CDR3aa: CASRPGQKEETQYF; CDR3nt: TGTGCCAGCAGGCCGGGACAGAAGGAAGAGACCCAGTACTTC